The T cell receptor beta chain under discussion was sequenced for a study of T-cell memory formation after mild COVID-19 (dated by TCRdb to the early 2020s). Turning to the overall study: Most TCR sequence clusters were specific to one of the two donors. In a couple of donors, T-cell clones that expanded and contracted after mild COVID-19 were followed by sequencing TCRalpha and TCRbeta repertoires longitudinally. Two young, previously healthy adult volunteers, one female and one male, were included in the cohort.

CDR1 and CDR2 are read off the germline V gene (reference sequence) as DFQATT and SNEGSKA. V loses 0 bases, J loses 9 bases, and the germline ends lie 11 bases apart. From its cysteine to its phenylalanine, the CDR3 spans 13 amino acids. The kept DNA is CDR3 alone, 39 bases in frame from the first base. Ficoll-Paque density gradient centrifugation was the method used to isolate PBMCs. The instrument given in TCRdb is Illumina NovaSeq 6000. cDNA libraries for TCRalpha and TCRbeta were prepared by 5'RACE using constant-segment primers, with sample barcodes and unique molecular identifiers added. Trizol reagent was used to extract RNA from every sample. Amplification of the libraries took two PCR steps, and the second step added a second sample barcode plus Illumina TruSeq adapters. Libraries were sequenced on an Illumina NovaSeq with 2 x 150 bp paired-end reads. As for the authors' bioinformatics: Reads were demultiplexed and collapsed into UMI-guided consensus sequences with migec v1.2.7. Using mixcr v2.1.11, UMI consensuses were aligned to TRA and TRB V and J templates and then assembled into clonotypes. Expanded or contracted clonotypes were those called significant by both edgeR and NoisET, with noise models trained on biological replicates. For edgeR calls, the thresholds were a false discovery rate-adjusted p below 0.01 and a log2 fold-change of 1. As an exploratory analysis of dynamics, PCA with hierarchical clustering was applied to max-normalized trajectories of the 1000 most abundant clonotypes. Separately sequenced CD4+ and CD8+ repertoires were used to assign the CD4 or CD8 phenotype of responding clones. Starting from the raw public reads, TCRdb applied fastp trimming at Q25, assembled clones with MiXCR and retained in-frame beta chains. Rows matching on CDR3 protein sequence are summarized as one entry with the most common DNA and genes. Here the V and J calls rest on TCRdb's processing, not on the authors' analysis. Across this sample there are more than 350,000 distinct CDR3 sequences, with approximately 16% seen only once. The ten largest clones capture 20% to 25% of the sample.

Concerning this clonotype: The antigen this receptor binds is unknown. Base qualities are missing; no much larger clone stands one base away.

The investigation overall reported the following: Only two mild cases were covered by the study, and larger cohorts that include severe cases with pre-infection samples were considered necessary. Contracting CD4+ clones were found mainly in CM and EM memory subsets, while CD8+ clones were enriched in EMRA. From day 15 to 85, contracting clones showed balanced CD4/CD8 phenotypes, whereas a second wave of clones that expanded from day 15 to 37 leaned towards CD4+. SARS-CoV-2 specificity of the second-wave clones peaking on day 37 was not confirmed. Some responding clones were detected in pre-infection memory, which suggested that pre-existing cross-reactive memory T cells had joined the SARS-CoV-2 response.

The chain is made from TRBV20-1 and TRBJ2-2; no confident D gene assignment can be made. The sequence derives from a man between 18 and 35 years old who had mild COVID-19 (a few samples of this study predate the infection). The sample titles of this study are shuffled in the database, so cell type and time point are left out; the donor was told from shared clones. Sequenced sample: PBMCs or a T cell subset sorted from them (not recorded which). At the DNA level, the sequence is TGCAGTGCTAGAGATCGCGCGGCTCGGGAGCTGTTTTTT. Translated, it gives CSARDRAARELFF.